Below are 27 T cell receptor beta chains sequenced from a single sample in a study of sequential checkpoint blockade in melanoma. Measured with immunoSEQ multiplex PCR; TCRdb has only the in-frame clones, and not every one. The sample contains 5,500 to 6,500 clones, about 90% of which appear only once. The treatment here: randomized to nivolumab then ipilimumab (arm A) or the reverse (arm B). Sequenced here: CD8+ T cells sorted from blood (inferred from file names), sampled from a patient given nivolumab and ipilimumab in sequence. The receptors shown here come from a human donor with melanoma.

The V call is TRBV19, the J call TRBJ2-1, with D hard to call. CDR1 and CDR2 (germline): LNHDA, SQIVND (reference sequence). The CDR3 contains 15 residues. Trimming removed 3 bases at V and 4 bases at J, with 13 bases between. The CDR3 is CASSMGIAPYNEQFF. The CDR3 region has the DNA TGTGCCAGTAGTATGGGCATTGCACCTTACAATGAGCAGTTCTTC.

This clone has a single count. This chain links TRBV19 with TRBJ1-5; 11 bases agree with TRBD1. The germline V gene has CDR1 LNHDA and CDR2 SQIVND (reference sequence). With V trimmed by 7 bases and J by 5 bases, 7 bases remained unmatched. The CDR3 has 15 residues. The CDR3 loop is CASTGTGGPYQPQHF. CDR3 DNA sequence: TGTGCCAGTACCGGGACAGGGGGTCCTTATCAGCCCCAGCATTTT.

The chain employs TRBV13 and TRBJ2-2; possible D gene TRBD2, 6 bases. Germline values: CDR1 PRHDT, CDR2 FYEKMQ (reference sequence). CDR3 length equals 15 residues. Trimming pared 3 bases from V and 6 bases from J, leaving 14 bases between. The CDR3 protein is CASSLSEGPAGELFF. The CDR3 bases are TGTGCCAGCAGCTTGTCGGAGGGCCCCGCCGGGGAGCTGTTTTTT.

The rearrangement joins TRBV28 to TRBJ1-1; 9 bases map to TRBD1. The germline V gene has CDR1 MDHEN and CDR2 SYDVKM. Trimming took 1 base from V and 1 from J; bases not matched to a gene: 7. The CDR3 is 17 amino acids. The CDR3 loop is CASSLLGGTGRNTEAFF. The CDR3 DNA is TGTGCCAGCAGTTTATTGGGCGGGACAGGGAGGAACACTGAAGCTTTCTTT.

This clone has a single count. This rearrangement joins TRBV30 to TRBJ1-1; 9 nucleotides agree with TRBD1. With 4 bases clipped from V and 4 bases from J, the junction kept 7 bases outside the gene matches. The CDR3 sequence is 14 residues long. In germline, CDR1 is GTSNPN, CDR2 SVGIG (reference sequence). The CDR3: CAWNTGTGSTEAFF. The CDR3, as DNA: TGTGCCTGGAACACCGGGACAGGGAGCACTGAAGCTTTCTTT.

This sequence joins TRBV15 and TRBJ2-1; D might be TRBD1 (6 bases). V was clipped by 3 bases and J by 3 bases, with 15 bases between them. Germline values: CDR1 LNHNV, CDR2 YYDKDF (reference sequence). The CDR3 covers 16 residues. CDR3 nucleotides: TGTGCCACCAGCAGGGGGGTCGGACAGCTCTACAATGAGCAGTTCTTC. It yields the protein CATSRGVGQLYNEQFF.

The chain links TRBV18 to TRBJ2-3; 11 bases align to TRBD2. The CDR3 extends over 16 amino acids. The germline V gene has CDR1 KGHSH and CDR2 LQKENI. Trimming at V came to 2 bases and at J to 4 bases, leaving 5 bases not matched to a gene. CDR3 DNA sequence: TGTGCCAGCTCACCAGGGACTAGCGGAGTCTCAGATACGCAGTATTTT. Translating it yields CASSPGTSGVSDTQYF.

This clone has a handful of counts. The chain is built from TRBV6-5 and TRBJ1-2; 8 nucleotides match TRBD1. From germline, CDR1 is MNHEY and CDR2 SVGAGI. This CDR3 has 14 residues. The V gene end was trimmed by 5 bases and the J gene end by 6 bases; junction bases not matched to a gene: 8. The CDR3 is CASSVQGGSNGYTF. The CDR3 nucleotides are TGTGCCAGCAGTGTACAGGGGGGTTCAAATGGCTACACCTTC.

The CDR3, as DNA: TGTGCCAGCAGCACCCGACAGGGGTACACCGGGGAGCTGTTTTTT. It is translated as CASSTRQGYTGELFF. This chain connects TRBV5-4 to TRBJ2-2; 8 bases align to TRBD1. V lost 4 bases and J lost 3; bases outside the gene matches: 5. This CDR3 has 15 amino acids. Germline CDR1 reads SGHNT; CDR2 reads YYREEE (reference sequence).

This chain links TRBV7-9 with TRBJ1-2; 8 positions agree with TRBD1. The germline V gene has CDR1 SEHNR and CDR2 FQNEAQ (reference sequence). With 3 bases clipped from V and 0 bases from J, the junction kept 9 bases outside the gene matches. The CDR3 covers 17 residues. The CDR3 DNA sequence: TGTGCCAGCAGCTTGGGTGGACAGGGTCAGACTAACTATGGCTACACCTTC. Its translation is CASSLGGQGQTNYGYTF.

V gene TRBV18 combines with J gene TRBJ2-1; 14 bases match TRBD2. Trimming removed 4 bases from V and 8 bases from J; junction bases left unmatched: 4. The CDR3 consists of 15 residues. Germline V gene data show CDR1 as KGHSH and CDR2 as LQKENI. CDR3 amino acids: CASSRGTSGSHEQFF. CDR3 nucleotides: TGTGCCAGCTCACGGGGGACTAGCGGGAGCCATGAGCAGTTCTTC.

V is TRBV19 and J is TRBJ1-6; D not resolved. The CDR3 contains 16 residues. From germline, CDR1 is LNHDA and CDR2 SQIVND (reference sequence). Trimming removed 6 bases from V and 4 bases from J, with 16 bases in between. CDR3: CASSRPRVLYNSPLHF. The CDR3 nucleotides read TGTGCCAGTAGCCGACCCCGGGTCCTTTATAATTCACCCCTCCACTTT.

The V gene is TRBV13, the J gene TRBJ2-3, with unresolved D. Trimming took 5 bases from V and 4 from J, leaving 10 bases between them. The CDR3 extends over 13 amino acids. Germline V lookup: CDR1 PRHDT, CDR2 FYEKMQ (reference sequence). The CDR3 DNA reads as TGTGCCAGCAGCCAGGTTGTACCAGATACGCAGTATTTT. This encodes CASSQVVPDTQYF.

The chain combines TRBV28 with TRBJ1-4; a weak D match, TRBD1 (6 bases). The CDR3 loop spans 14 amino acids. V was shortened by 2 bases and J by 7 bases, with 11 bases between the two germline ends. CDR1 is MDHEN and CDR2 is SYDVKM in the germline V gene. The CDR3 DNA reads TGTGCCAGCAGTTTAGACAGGATCCTTGAAAAACTGTTTTTT. Protein: CASSLDRILEKLFF. The full variable domain, rest sourced from reference TRBV28 and TRBJ1-4, is DVKVTQSSRYLVKRTGEKVFLECVQDMDHENMFWYRQDPGLGLRLIYFSYDVKMKEKGDIPEGYSVSREKKERFSLILESASTNQTSMYLCASSLDRILEKLFFGSGTQLSVL.

The chain joins TRBV6-1 to TRBJ2-1; 7 nucleotides line up with TRBD2. CDR3 length: 15 residues. Germline CDR1 reads MNHNS; CDR2 reads SASEGT. The V segment lost 8 bases and the J segment 0 bases; nucleotides outside the gene matches: 7. CDR3 in amino acids: CASGRWGGSYNEQFF. The DNA of the CDR3 is TGTGCCAGCGGGCGGTGGGGGGGCTCCTACAATGAGCAGTTCTTC.

The V and J genes are TRBV2 and TRBJ2-7; D is perhaps TRBD2 (6 bases). The CDR3 runs 15 residues. In germline, CDR1 is SNHLY, CDR2 FYNNEI. V was pared by 1 base and J by 5 bases, with 15 bases between. In DNA, the CDR3 is TGTGCCAGCAGTGAAGATTGGGGTAGGAGGGACGAGCAGTACTTC. Its protein is CASSEDWGRRDEQYF.

This chain uses TRBV7-8 with TRBJ2-7; 10 bases agree with TRBD1. This CDR3 is built from 14 residues. Germline V CDR1 and CDR2: SGHVS, FQNEAQ. V lost 4 bases and J lost 3; bases outside the gene matches: 3. The CDR3 nucleotides read TGTGCCAGCAGCTACGGGACAGGGGTCTACGAGCAGTACTTC. This sequence encodes CASSYGTGVYEQYF.

The rearrangement uses TRBV28 and TRBJ2-5, with 9 positions matching TRBD2. CDR3 size: 19 residues. The trim removed 10 bases at V and 1 base at J, leaving 22 bases unmatched. CDR1 is MDHEN, CDR2 SYDVKM, per germline. Here the CDR3 DNA reads TGTGCCACCACCCCCCGCACGTGGCTAGCGGGATGGCCCCAAGAGACCCAGTACTTC. It is translated as CATTPRTWLAGWPQETQYF.

This chain connects TRBV28 to TRBJ1-1, with 12 bases matching TRBD1. The length of the CDR3 is 21 residues. Trimming at V came to 0 bases and at J to 3 bases, leaving 17 bases not matched to a gene. In germline, CDR1 is MDHEN, CDR2 SYDVKM. CDR3 region: CASSLWGLLSGQGAGDTEAFF. The DNA of the CDR3 is TGTGCCAGCAGTTTATGGGGACTACTTTCGGGACAGGGGGCCGGGGACACTGAAGCTTTCTTT.

This clone was counted a single time. The chain uses TRBV10-3 and TRBJ1-1, with TRBD1 as a possible D gene (5 bases). This CDR3 has 14 residues. Germline assignment: CDR1 ENHRY and CDR2 SYGVKD. Trimming took 2 bases from V and 0 from J, leaving 7 bases between them. CDR3 in DNA: TGTGCCATCAGTGAGGTAGGGGTGAACACTGAAGCTTTCTTT. Its translation is CAISEVGVNTEAFF.

The chain links TRBV18 to TRBJ1-2, with 7 bases identical to TRBD1. CDR3 size: 16 residues. In germline, CDR1 is KGHSH, CDR2 LQKENI. The V and J ends lost 1 base and 5 bases, in that order; junction bases with no gene match: 10. The CDR3 DNA follows: TGTGCCAGCTCACCACGAAAGGCAGGGGGTTATTATGGCTACACCTTC. Translating gives CASSPRKAGGYYGYTF.

V is TRBV9 and J is TRBJ2-1; TRBD2 agrees at 7 bases. Germline CDR1 and CDR2: SGDLS and YYNGEE. Trimming removed 3 bases from V and 2 bases from J; junction bases left unmatched: 11. The CDR3 is 17 residues long. This CDR3 is CASSAPRGAGPYNEQFF. The DNA for the CDR3 is TGTGCCAGCAGCGCCCCTCGGGGAGCGGGACCCTACAATGAGCAGTTCTTC. Variable domain in full (rest from reference TRBV9 and TRBJ2-1): DSGVTQTPKHLITATGQRVTLRCSPRSGDLSVYWYQQSLDQGLQFLIQYYNGEERAKGNILERFSAQQFPDLHSELNLSSLELGDSALYFCASSAPRGAGPYNEQFFGPGTRLTVL.

This chain links TRBV2 with TRBJ2-3; D is uncertain. Germline assignment: CDR1 SNHLY and CDR2 FYNNEI. This CDR3 is built from 14 residues. V lost 10 bases, J lost 0 bases, and 14 bases lay in between. CDR3 region: CATASETSTDTQYF. The CDR3, as DNA: TGTGCCACCGCCTCCGAGACTAGCACAGATACGCAGTATTTT.

The CDR3 DNA reads as TGTGCCAGCAGTTTAGGGATGGGAGGACCCCAGCATTTT. It encodes CASSLGMGGPQHF. The V call is TRBV27, the J call TRBJ1-5, with unresolved D. V lost 2 bases and J 10 bases, leaving 12 bases between the germline ends. The CDR3 sequence is 13 residues long. Germline values: CDR1 MNHEY, CDR2 SMNVEV (reference sequence).

As to this clone: Other DNA sequences within the sample encode an identical CDR3. The CDR3 reads CASSPIAGGTDTQYF. The CDR3 nucleotides read TGTGCCAGCAGCCCAATAGCGGGAGGTACAGATACGCAGTATTTT. The chain carries TRBV6-5 and TRBJ2-3, with 10 positions matching TRBD2. There are 15 residues in the CDR3. CDR1 MNHEY and CDR2 SVGAGI come from the germline V gene. The V and J ends lost 6 bases and 3 bases, in that order; junction bases with no gene match: 6.

The chain has TRBV7-9 and TRBJ2-7; the match to TRBD2 covers 13 bases. Germline CDR1 reads SEHNR; CDR2 reads FQNEAQ (reference sequence). This CDR3 region has 15 residues. Unmatched junction bases numbered 5, after V lost 5 bases and J lost 4 bases. CDR3 in DNA: TGTGCCAGCAGCGAGGGACTAGCGGGACGGTACGAGCAGTACTTC. Translated, it gives CASSEGLAGRYEQYF.

This clone was counted once. The chain has TRBV19 and TRBJ1-2; D not certain. The CDR3 is made up of 15 amino acids. Germline CDR1 is LNHDA and CDR2 is SQIVND (reference sequence). V dropped 1 base and J dropped 5 bases, with 14 bases sitting between them. CDR3: CASSIVGASAYGYTF. The DNA of the CDR3 is TGTGCCAGTAGTATAGTGGGAGCCTCTGCTTATGGCTACACCTTC.